Listed below are T cell receptor beta chains from one sample, sequenced in a study of shared clonotypes between healthy human individuals. The assay was immunoSEQ multiplex PCR, and TCRdb's table has in-frame clones only and misses some. The sample has hundreds of thousands of clones, 96% seen once. The material sequenced was naive CD8+ T cells sorted from blood. All receptors come from a man aged 25-40 years in good health. Each CDR3 is given with its conserved first and last residue. The D gene is left open where the match is weak. Expanded clones get a size class; other rows say once, few or many, or leave the size out.

J: TRBJ2-3; V: TRBV11-2; D: TRBD1; size: .; CDR3: CASSLIGQGPTDTQYF; DNA: TGTGCCAGCAGCTTAATAGGACAGGGTCCCACAGATACGCAGTATTTT
J: TRBJ2-7; V: TRBV27; D: .; size: .; CDR3: CASSLAGASSYEQYF; DNA: TGTGCCAGCAGTTTGGCCGGGGCGAGCTCCTACGAGCAGTACTTC
J: TRBJ2-7; V: TRBV4-1; D: TRBD1; size: .; CDR3: CASSPAGQGSYEQYF; DNA: TGCGCCAGCAGCCCAGCAGGACAGGGCTCCTACGAGCAGTACTTC
J: TRBJ2-5; V: TRBV11-2; D: .; size: once; CDR3: CASSLVGETQYF; DNA: TGTGCCAGCAGCTTAGTGGGAGAGACCCAGTACTTC
J: TRBJ2-7; V: TRBV7-9; D: TRBD2; size: .; CDR3: CASSPRGSGRSSYEQYF; DNA: TGTGCCAGCAGCCCAAGAGGTAGCGGGAGAAGCTCCTACGAGCAGTACTTC
J: TRBJ1-5; V: TRBV27; D: TRBD1; size: .; CDR3: CASSSGDRGNQPQHF; DNA: TGTGCCAGCAGTTCTGGGGACAGGGGCAATCAGCCCCAGCATTTT
J: TRBJ2-7; V: TRBV4-1; D: TRBD1; size: .; CDR3: CASSLQGDRAYEQYF; DNA: TGCGCCAGCAGCCTCCAGGGGGACCGAGCCTACGAGCAGTACTTC
J: TRBJ2-1; V: TRBV23-1; D: .; size: .; CDR3: CASSEGGEQFF; DNA: TGCGCCAGCAGTGAAGGTGGTGAGCAGTTCTTC
J: TRBJ2-7; V: TRBV29-1; D: .; size: .; CDR3: CSVELGRGSGYEQYF; DNA: TGCAGCGTTGAATTAGGGCGGGGATCGGGCTACGAGCAGTACTTC
J: TRBJ2-5; V: TRBV7-8; D: .; size: .; CDR3: CASAGDAWETQYF; DNA: TGTGCCAGCGCAGGCGATGCGTGGGAGACCCAGTACTTC
J: TRBJ1-1; V: TRBV27; D: .; size: .; CDR3: CASSLLPGGPFSGGNTEAFF; DNA: TGTGCCAGCAGTTTACTCCCCGGGGGGCCCTTTTCCGGTGGAAACACTGAAGCTTTCTTT
J: TRBJ2-7; V: TRBV27; D: TRBD1; size: .; CDR3: CASSFRPSRGPLYEQYF; DNA: TGTGCCAGCAGTTTCAGGCCCTCCAGGGGGCCATTATACGAGCAGTACTTC
J: TRBJ1-5; V: TRBV7-7; D: .; size: .; CDR3: CASSLVVRQPQHF; DNA: TGTGCTAGCAGCTTAGTCGTTCGTCAGCCCCAGCATTTT
J: TRBJ2-7; V: TRBV27; D: .; size: .; CDR3: CASSLLGGYEQYF; DNA: TGTGCCAGCAGTTTATTGGGCGGGTACGAGCAGTACTTC
J: TRBJ2-7; V: TRBV15; D: TRBD1; size: .; CDR3: CATSRGRQGAYEQYF; DNA: TGTGCCACCAGCAGAGGCCGACAGGGGGCCTACGAGCAGTACTTC
J: TRBJ2-1; V: TRBV4-1; D: .; size: .; CDR3: CASSQDLPALKFF; DNA: TGCGCCAGCAGCCAAGATCTTCCAGCATTGAAGTTCTTC
J: TRBJ2-7; V: TRBV27; D: .; size: once; CDR3: CASSFSRSSAYEQYF; DNA: TGTGCCAGCAGTTTCTCGCGTTCTTCCGCTTACGAGCAGTACTTC
J: TRBJ1-1; V: TRBV6-6; D: .; size: once; CDR3: CACGAGFTTEAFF; DNA: TGTGCTTGCGGAGCGGGCTTCACCACTGAAGCTTTCTTT
J: TRBJ2-7; V: TRBV27; D: .; size: .; CDR3: CASSLSRGQISYEQYF; DNA: TGTGCCAGCAGTTTATCAAGAGGACAGATCTCCTACGAGCAGTACTTC
J: TRBJ2-6; V: TRBV30; D: .; size: .; CDR3: CAWSVGSGANVLTF; DNA: TGTGCCTGGAGTGTCGGCTCTGGGGCCAACGTCCTGACTTTC
J: TRBJ1-2; V: TRBV27; D: .; size: .; CDR3: CASSPQNRERGYTF; DNA: TGTGCCAGCAGTCCACAAAACAGGGAGAGAGGCTACACCTTC
J: TRBJ2-1; V: TRBV11-3; D: TRBD2; size: .; CDR3: CASSPAGGPSRNEQFF; DNA: TGTGCCAGCAGCCCAGCGGGAGGGCCCAGTCGAAATGAGCAGTTCTTC
J: TRBJ2-7; V: TRBV25-1; D: .; size: few; CDR3: CASSEYADGYEQYF; DNA: TGTGCCAGCAGTGAATACGCTGACGGTTACGAGCAGTACTTC
J: TRBJ2-1; V: TRBV27; D: .; size: .; CDR3: CASRHPSSYNEQFF; DNA: TGTGCCAGCAGACACCCAAGCTCCTACAATGAGCAGTTCTTC
J: TRBJ2-7; V: TRBV14; D: TRBD2; size: .; CDR3: CASSHGTSEYLTYEQYF; DNA: TGTGCCAGCAGCCACGGGACTAGCGAGTACCTAACTTACGAGCAGTACTTC
J: TRBJ2-1; V: TRBV4-2; D: .; size: once; CDR3: CASSHSHNEQFF; DNA: TGTGCCAGCAGCCACAGCCACAATGAGCAGTTCTTC
J: TRBJ2-1; V: TRBV27; D: TRBD2; size: .; CDR3: CASSSVAFGRDNEQFF; DNA: TGTGCCAGCAGTTCAGTAGCCTTCGGGAGGGACAATGAGCAGTTCTTC
J: TRBJ1-1; V: TRBV9; D: .; size: .; CDR3: CASSFGGNTEAFF; DNA: TGTGCCAGCAGCTTCGGGGGGAACACTGAAGCTTTCTTT
J: TRBJ1-2; V: TRBV19; D: .; size: .; CDR3: CASSMPAINYGYTF; DNA: TGTGCCAGTAGTATGCCAGCCATTAACTATGGCTACACCTTC
J: TRBJ1-1; V: TRBV7-9; D: TRBD1; size: .; CDR3: CASSFPGQGNTEAFF; DNA: TGTGCCAGCAGCTTCCCGGGACAGGGGAACACTGAAGCTTTCTTT
J: TRBJ2-2; V: TRBV7-6; D: .; size: once; CDR3: CASSLLALGTGELFF; DNA: TGTGCCAGCAGCTTATTGGCGTTGGGCACCGGGGAGCTGTTTTTT
J: TRBJ2-3; V: TRBV5-1; D: .; size: .; CDR3: CASRDLGISDTQYF; DNA: TGCGCCAGCAGAGATCTAGGAATCTCAGATACGCAGTATTTT
J: TRBJ2-7; V: TRBV30; D: TRBD2; size: once; CDR3: CAWSVFRGSYEQYF; DNA: TGTGCCTGGAGTGTATTCCGCGGGAGCTACGAGCAGTACTTC
J: TRBJ2-2; V: TRBV6-1; D: .; size: .; CDR3: CASSEGARRTGELFF; DNA: TGTGCCAGCAGTGAGGGGGCCCGGCGTACCGGGGAGCTGTTTTTT
J: TRBJ2-7; V: TRBV10-2; D: .; size: .; CDR3: CASSENPSYEQYF; DNA: TGCGCCAGCAGTGAGAACCCGTCCTACGAGCAGTACTTC
J: TRBJ1-1; V: TRBV4-1; D: .; size: .; CDR3: CASSQDPKEEAFF; DNA: TGCGCCAGCAGCCAAGATCCCAAGGAGGAAGCTTTCTTT